This T cell receptor (beta chain) was recorded in a study of neoadjuvant anti-PD-1 for oral cavity cancer. Across the study: Nivolumab at 3 mg/kg was mostly given biweekly, three to four doses, pre-surgery.

Time point here: after neoadjuvant nivolumab, at surgical resection. The study, taken as a whole, reports: After neoadjuvant nivolumab, PBMC T cell clonality was significantly higher in non-responders than responders. Each response group had just a few patients in TCR analyses.

Blood libraries mostly used roughly 500 ng genomic DNA, six replicates each. TCRdb's copy holds only in-frame clones and misses some; the assay was immunoSEQ multiplex PCR. The data hold about 68,000 clones, with approximately 85% observed a single time. Notes on this clone: Its specificity is not known.

The source was PBMCs, collected after nivolumab (anti-PD-1) treatment. The clonotype comes from a person aged 35-80 years with oral cavity squamous cell carcinoma.

The chain's CDR3 is CASSHSGGGPEQYF. CDR3 in DNA: TGTGCCAGCAGCCATAGCGGGGGGGGGCCCGAGCAGTACTTC. The chain couples TRBV2 to TRBJ2-7; 11 bases map to TRBD2. Germline-derived CDR1 and CDR2 are SNHLY and FYNNEI. The V gene end was trimmed by 6 bases and the J gene end by 6 bases; junction bases not matched to a gene: 7. The length of the CDR3 is 14 residues. The full variable domain, its missing parts supplied by reference TRBV2 and TRBJ2-7, is EPEVTQTPSHQVTQMGQEVILRCVPISNHLYFYWYRQILGQKVEFLVSFYNNEISEKSEIFDDQFSVERPDGSNFTLKIRSTKLEDSAMYFCASSHSGGGPEQYFGPGTRLTVT.